These 12 T cell receptor beta chains were all obtained from the same sample, sequenced in a study of response to subunit inactivated influenza vaccine. TCRdb reprocessed the RT-PCR reads via MiXCR and lists one record per CDR3 protein. Of 450,000 to 600,000 distinct CDR3 sequences listed, roughly 8.2% are singletons. Sample: PBMCs from blood, taken roughly 24 months after vaccination. All receptors come from a man in his fifties or sixties who received an inactivated influenza vaccine.

V usage is TRBV5-6 and J usage is TRBJ2-5, with 8 bases that match TRBD1. CDR1 and CDR2 (germline): SGHDT, YYEEEE. The CDR3 consists of 14 residues. V lost 0 bases to trimming and J lost 3 bases; unmatched junction nucleotides: 1. The CDR3 sequence: CASSLETGEETQYF. The DNA for the CDR3 is TGTGCCAGCAGCTTGGAGACAGGGGAAGAGACCCAGTACTTC.

Only a few counts were recorded for this clonotype. The chain has TRBV29-1 and TRBJ2-5, with 7 bases matching TRBD2. V trimming: 4 bases; J trimming: 4 bases; junction bases outside the gene matches: 3. Germline values: CDR1 SQVTM, CDR2 ANQGSEA. This CDR3 spans 12 amino acids. CDR3 loop: CSVGSGGETQYF. The CDR3 region has the DNA TGCAGCGTTGGATCGGGGGGAGAGACCCAGTACTTC.

This chain links TRBV5-1 with TRBJ1-2, with D maybe TRBD1 (6 bases). The CDR3 length is 12 residues. Germline V gene sequence: CDR1 SGHRS, CDR2 YFSETQ. Trimming stripped 4 bases from V and 6 bases from J, with 10 bases between. CDR3 sequence reads: CASSAGADGYTF. For the CDR3, the DNA is TGCGCCAGCAGCGCAGGGGCGGATGGCTACACCTTC.

This clonotype was seen a few times. The V and J genes are TRBV20-1 and TRBJ2-5; the match to TRBD2 covers 11 bases. Germline V gives CDR1 DFQATT, CDR2 SNEGSKA (reference sequence). There are 17 residues in the CDR3. J lost 5 bases, V lost 0 bases, and 11 bases had no gene match. The CDR3 loop reads CSARDTIAGGPRETQYF. In DNA, the CDR3 is TGCAGTGCTAGAGACACTATAGCGGGAGGGCCTCGGGAGACCCAGTACTTC.

The genes are TRBV25-1 and TRBJ2-5, with 7 bases fitting TRBD1. From germline, CDR1 is MGHDK and CDR2 SYGVNS. V gave up 6 bases and J gave up 9 bases; unmatched junction bases: 4. This CDR3 contains 11 residues. The CDR3 bases are TGTGCCAGCAGCCGAAGGGGGCCCCAGTACTTC. Its translation: CASSRRGPQYF.

The gene calls are TRBV3-1 and TRBJ2-1; no clear D gene. The CDR3 loop spans 13 amino acids. Trimming stripped 4 bases from V and 6 bases from J, with 10 bases between. Germline-derived CDR1 and CDR2 are LGHDT and YNNKEL (reference sequence). The CDR3 is CASSPSSFNEQFF. CDR3 nucleotides: TGTGCCAGCAGCCCGTCTAGTTTCAATGAGCAGTTCTTC.

At least ten counts were recorded for this clonotype. CDR3 DNA: TGTGCCACAGGGGGAGAGGGCAATCAGCCCCAGCATTTT. This sequence encodes CATGGEGNQPQHF. J is TRBJ1-5 and V is TRBV10-3, with TRBD1 matching 7 bases. The ends lost 10 bases at V and 2 bases at J; junction bases unmatched: 5. The CDR3 runs to 13 residues. CDR1 ENHRY and CDR2 SYGVKD come from the germline V gene.

This clonotype has a handful of counts. The chain joins TRBV7-3 to TRBJ2-1; the D gene is possibly TRBD1 (6 bases). This CDR3 has 16 residues. Trimming removed 4 bases from V and 0 bases from J, with 13 bases in between. The germline gives CDR1 SGHTA, CDR2 FQGTGA. The CDR3 nucleotides are TGTGCCAGCAGCTCGACAGGTCCGAGCTCCTACAATGAGCAGTTCTTC. Amino acids: CASSSTGPSSYNEQFF.

This clonotype was recorded many times. V is TRBV20-1 and J is TRBJ1-5; no clear D gene. V was shortened by 3 bases and J by 4 bases, with 10 bases between the two germline ends. Per the germline V gene, CDR1 is DFQATT and CDR2 is SNEGSKA (reference sequence). The CDR3 runs 13 residues. The CDR3 region has the DNA TGCAGTGCTAGCACGTCGGATAATCAGCCCCAGCATTTT. Translating gives CSASTSDNQPQHF.

A word on this clonotype: A much larger clone differs from this one at a single base, so this may be a read error. The V call is TRBV10-1, the J call TRBJ2-3, with D uncertain. The CDR3 length is 13 residues. Germline V gene data show CDR1 as WNHNN and CDR2 as SYGVQD (reference sequence). CDR3 coding DNA: TGCTCCAGCAGTCCTCCCCACACAGATACGCAGTATTTT. Its translation: CSSSPPHTDTQYF.

This clonotype was found a few times. The chain employs TRBV20-1 and TRBJ2-2; possibly TRBD2 for D (5 bases). The V and J ends lost 1 base and 4 bases respectively, with 7 bases between them. The CDR3 extends over 13 amino acids. Per germline, CDR1 DFQATT and CDR2 SNEGSKA (reference sequence). CDR3 amino acids: CSARVTSTGELFF. In DNA, the CDR3 is TGCAGTGCTAGAGTCACTAGCACCGGGGAGCTGTTTTTT.

This clonotype occurred a few times. This sequence joins TRBV6-2 or TRBV6-3 and TRBJ1-5; tentative D call: TRBD1 (6 bases). The CDR3 has 15 amino acids. Trimming removed 8 bases at V and 0 bases at J, with 14 bases between. Germline CDR1 MNHEY, CDR2 SVGEGT. The CDR3, as DNA: TGTGCCAGCGGAAAGACAGGTTATAGCAATCAGCCCCAGCATTTT. Amino acid sequence: CASGKTGYSNQPQHF.